This T cell receptor beta chain came from a study of blood T cell repertoires in COVID-19. Across the whole study: Specimens from acute and convalescent COVID-19 originated in the United States, Italy and Spain. T cells, B-cell-depleted T cells, or PBMCs provided the cDNA or gDNA that served as material.

Germline lookup yields CDR1 SGHAT and CDR2 FQNNGV. The CDR3 consists of 16 residues. The V and J ends lost 5 bases and 0 bases, in that order; junction bases with no gene match: 5. Study processing details: How many nucleated cells were present was estimated from reference gene primer amplification. Some clones are missing from TCRdb's copy, which holds only in-frame ones; the method was immunoSEQ multiplex PCR. The V and J calls and clone size are taken from that table; D and trimming were inferred from the DNA. The repertoire has roughly 65,000 clones, 79% of them found once; the top ten carry 15% to 20%.

J is TRBJ2-3 and V is TRBV11-2; 10 bases agree with TRBD2. The sample taken for sequencing was peripheral blood. The clonotype was recovered from a man in his 60s with acute or convalescent COVID-19. CDR3 sequence (DNA): TGTGCCAGCAGCCCCCTAGCGGGGGCCAGCACAGATACGCAGTATTTT. Its translation: CASSPLAGASTDTQYF. The whole variable domain, remainder taken from reference TRBV11-2 and TRBJ2-3, is EAGVAQSPRYKIIEKRQSVAFWCNPISGHATLYWYQQILGQGPKLLIQFQNNGVVDDSQLPKDRFSAERLKGVDSTLKIQPAKLEDSAVYLCASSPLAGASTDTQYFGPGTRLTVL.